What follows describes a single T cell receptor (beta chain). The antigen this receptor binds is unknown. No base quality information exists; no much larger clone differs at one position. This sample is drawn from a study of cytomegalovirus exposure and HLA in healthy donors (dated by TCRdb to 2017 to 2019). With regard to the full study: An earlier analysis of approximately 640 of the donors reported 250 to 350 Gb of sequence data and 117 million unique TCR beta sequences from 150 million to 200 million T cells. Roughly 300 gigabases of sequencing data and 70 million to 95 million unique TCR sequences made up an early release that covered under 750 HLA-typed donors. The genetic ancestry cluster associated with self-reported Caucasian donors included around four fifths of the roughly 380 genotyped donors. The aim of the study was to test whether cataloging public T cell receptors could identify signatures of past pathogen exposure. The study used immunosequencing to profile the T cell repertoires of 670 or so subjects and linked those repertoires to cytomegalovirus serostatus. Along with the approximately 650-subject first cohort, a separate validation cohort of over 90 different subjects was used. To predict cytomegalovirus infection status, the study brought together high-throughput TCR immunosequencing, statistical association of individual TCRs with disease status, and machine learning. A later analysis re-analyzed previously published TCR beta repertoires from several hundred donors and added high-resolution HLA genotyping to study TCR occurrence patterns. Rather than using new phenotypic data, the later analysis identified candidate immune exposures from TCR beta sequences and from how often those sequences occurred across donors. In an earlier analysis of roughly 540 of the donors, high-throughput TCR beta sequencing was used to judge whether each TCR beta V gene segment behaved as functional or pseudogenic. Donor age, sex, ethnicity and CMV serostatus were compiled together with the repertoire data. A later genetic analysis took genome-wide SNP genotypes for about 55% of the roughly 670 donors and used that subset as a discovery cohort. All discovery cohort repertoires had been generated on a single sequencing platform. HLA typing included class I and class II loci at four-digit resolution. Typing coverage differed by locus: A, B, C, DRB1 and DQB1 were typed in about 620-630 donors, DQA1 in about 550, DPA1 in approximately 610, and DPB1 in just under 490. Four or five DR-DQ haplotypes were treated as single units for association and clustering because of strong linkage in the cohort. On average, 235,054 unique TCR beta nucleotide sequences were sequenced per donor among more than 350 genotyped donors of the cohort, with approximately 18% of those sequences being non-productive. General findings and caveats noted by the study authors: The study listed 150 to 200 TCR beta chains as associated with cytomegalovirus. In an earlier analysis of some 500 of the donors, most TCR beta V segments were observed in productive rearrangements about 90% or about 30% of the time, broadly matching IMGT annotations. A further reported finding was that TCR beta sequences accurately predicted the HLA-A and HLA-B alleles for most subjects in the first cohort. This cohort had only TCR beta chains sequenced, and the lack of alpha or paired-chain data limited which features could be detected. A later analysis associated 16,951 TCR beta sequences with specific HLA alleles at a false discovery rate of 0.05. Immune exposure information for the cohort was limited to CMV serostatus. In both the original and validation cohorts, the classifier was reported to diagnose cytomegalovirus status with high specificity and sensitivity. The authors suggested that the approach could potentially be extended to other disease states and immunological phenotypes. Strong co-occurrence of HLA alleles, especially DR and DQ, made assigning TCR associations to individual alleles difficult. In a later analysis, the rate of TCR association differed among HLA loci, with DRB1 alleles having the most associated TCRs and HLA-C alleles having the fewest. In a later analysis, most CMV-associated TCR beta chains were found to appear HLA-restricted, with HLA associations seemingly driven largely by CMV exposure. Because HLA typing was unavailable for some donors at each locus, only the typed subset was used in association tests. Across donors, most TCR sequences were observed very rarely, whereas some public TCRs were present in many individuals. The sequencing pipeline was judged likely to have produced a cluster of highly shared sequence variants as a technical artifact. Presence/absence analyses assumed roughly uniform sequencing depth across donors, an assumption that may not hold. In a later analysis, HLA-associated TCR beta chains showed more clonal expansion and lower generation probabilities than non-associated chains that were equally common. An association between a missense DCLRE1C variant and V-gene and J-gene trimming of TCR beta chains was found in a later genetic analysis and replicated in an independent cohort. Linkage disequilibrium might explain the correlated functional status among segregating V segments, but an unknown experimental factor could not be ruled out. Because counts were too low, some 16 rarely observed V segments, including chromosome 9 orphons, were excluded from the earlier analysis of several hundred of the donors. Because the 87-base-pair reads could not distinguish some IMGT-functional V segments, including TRBV6-2 and TRBV6-3, those segments were excluded. A few of the identified cytomegalovirus-associated TCR beta chains were confirmed in vitro to be specific for cytomegalovirus antigens. Compared with the approximately 600-donor mean, donors in an Asian-associated ancestry cluster had fewer N-insertions in productive TCRs, according to a later genetic analysis. A later analysis reported that several top co-occurrence clusters appeared linked to parvovirus B19, influenza, CMV and Epstein-Barr virus.

Spanning cysteine to phenylalanine, the CDR3 consists of 15 amino acids. Only CDR3 DNA remains: 45 bases, in frame from the first base. V is clipped by 6 bases and J by 2 bases, and the sequence between their germline boundaries is 13 bases long. CDR1 LNHDA and CDR2 SQIVND were looked up in the germline V gene (reference sequence). Library preparation employed the immunoSEQ multiplex PCR assay. For the multiplex PCR, a mixture combining 60 forward primers for TCR Vbeta segments and 13 reverse primers for TCR Jbeta segments was used. The CDR3 region of rearranged TCR beta genes was amplified from genomic DNA by a multiplex PCR assay. The Illumina HiSeq System was used to sequence the amplified TCR beta libraries as 87-base-pair reads. The authors processed their data as follows. A later analysis counted approximately 74 million unique TCR beta chains across the 650 to 800 repertoires, and 10 million to 12 million of these chains were shared by at least two donors. To remove PCR and sequencing errors, raw reads were error-corrected and collapsed into unique sequences using a nearest-neighbor algorithm that merged closely related sequences. CDR3 sequences were aligned to IMGT reference sequences to assign V, D and J gene segments. For a sequence to be retained, at least a six-nucleotide match to both a V gene segment and a J gene segment was required. Rearrangements were classified as productive when the CDR3 lacked stop codons and remained in frame with V and J, and all other rearrangements were classified as non-productive. Following IMGT convention, CDR3 was defined as the stretch from the second conserved V-encoded cysteine to the conserved J-encoded phenylalanine. The earlier analysis of a few hundred of the donors excluded any sequence lacking an unambiguous match to a single V gene segment. An earlier analysis of almost 600 of the donors classified V segments as functional when productive rearrangements were above 56.7% and as segregating when the standard deviation between donors was above 5%. A statistical classification framework was built for diagnosing cytomegalovirus status from the catalog of TCR beta chain sequences. In a later analysis, TCR nucleotide sequences were compared against IMGT/GENE-DB human TR gene sequences so that V and J genes could be assigned. In a later analysis, CDR3 sequences and most-parsimonious VDJ recombination scenarios were assigned using the TCRdist pipeline. In a later analysis, every TCR beta chain was defined by the combination of its CDR3 amino acid sequence and its V-gene family, and reads without a unique V-gene family were dropped. To address suspected cross-contamination and a sequencing artifact, a later analysis removed 592 highly shared, low-generation-probability nucleotide sequences. A later analysis calculated a clonal expansion index for each public chain from normalized within-repertoire ranks of inferred template counts. In a later analysis, generation probabilities were computed using a VDJ recombination model fitted to out-of-frame rearrangements, and the results were checked against IGoR. Hypergeometric tests were used in a later analysis to score TCR-TCR, TCR-HLA and TCR-CMV co-occurrence, with a repertoire-size bias correction applied to the TCR pairs. A later analysis estimated false discovery rates by permuting HLA or CMV assignments 20 times. A later analysis grouped co-occurring TCRs with DBSCAN, adding TCRdist sequence similarity when clustering within HLA-allele-positive subsets. For co-occurrence clustering, repertoires with fewer than 30,000 or more than 120,000 public chains were excluded, along with roughly five repertoires with anomalous nucleotide sharing. This is the immuneACCESS table as TCRdb keeps it, with only in-frame sequences that have V and J called. A part of the clones is gone; compared with another copy, unresolved V genes explain less than half, and the rest is unexplained. That table supplies the V and J calls and clone size; D and trimming were determined from the DNA. The sample table contains about 150,000 clones; only one count was recorded for around 68% of them. The ten largest clonotypes hold around 9.3% of the sample.

The cohort consisted of 666 healthy bone marrow donors. Cohort members were all nominally healthy when sampled, although unrecorded immune exposures were likely present. The donor tested CMV seropositive, placing the donor among the 289 seropositive members of the cohort. A peripheral blood sample was provided by each donor, and peripheral blood mononuclear cells were used for TCR beta sequencing. The Qiagen DNeasy Blood Extraction Kit was used to extract genomic DNA from the blood cell samples. The clonotype comes from a young man in good health and CMV-seropositive. The sequence is built from TRBV19 and TRBJ2-2; the D segment could be TRBD1, given 6 matching bases. The source material was PBMCs. Read as DNA, the sequence is TGTGCCAGTAGGTCTAAACAGGGCAACACCGGGGAGCTGTTTTTT. Its translation reads: CASRSKQGNTGELFF.